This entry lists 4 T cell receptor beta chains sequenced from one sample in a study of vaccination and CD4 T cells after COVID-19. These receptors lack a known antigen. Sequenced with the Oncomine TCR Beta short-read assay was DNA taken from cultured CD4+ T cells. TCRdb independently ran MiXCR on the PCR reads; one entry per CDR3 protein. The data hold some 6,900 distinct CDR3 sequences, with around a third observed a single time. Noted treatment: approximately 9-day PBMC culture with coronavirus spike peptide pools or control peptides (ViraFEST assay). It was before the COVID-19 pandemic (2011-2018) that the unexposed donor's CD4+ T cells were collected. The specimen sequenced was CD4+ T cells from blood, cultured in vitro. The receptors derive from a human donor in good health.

The CDR3: CASSLTGASAGYTF. CDR3 coding DNA: TGTGCCAGCAGCCTGACAGGGGCCTCTGCAGGCTACACCTTC. V usage is TRBV4-2 and J usage is TRBJ1-2; 8 positions match TRBD1. This CDR3 has 14 amino acids. The J segment lost 8 bases and the V segment lost 4 bases, leaving 9 bases of the junction unmatched. Per the germline V gene, CDR1 is LGHNA and CDR2 is YNFKEQ.

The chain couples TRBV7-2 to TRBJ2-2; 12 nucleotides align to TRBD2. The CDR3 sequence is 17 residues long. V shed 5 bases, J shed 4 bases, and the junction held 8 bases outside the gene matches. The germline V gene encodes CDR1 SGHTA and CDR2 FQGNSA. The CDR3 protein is CASSRQGLAGSTGELFF. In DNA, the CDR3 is TGTGCCAGCAGCCGCCAAGGACTAGCGGGGAGCACCGGGGAGCTGTTTTTT. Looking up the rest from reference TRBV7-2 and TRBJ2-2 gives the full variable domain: GAGVSQSPSNKVTEKGKDVELRCDPISGHTALYWYRQSLGQGLEFLIYFQGNSAPDKSGLPSDRFSAERTGGSVSTLTIQRTQQEDSAVYLCASSRQGLAGSTGELFFGEGSRLTVL.

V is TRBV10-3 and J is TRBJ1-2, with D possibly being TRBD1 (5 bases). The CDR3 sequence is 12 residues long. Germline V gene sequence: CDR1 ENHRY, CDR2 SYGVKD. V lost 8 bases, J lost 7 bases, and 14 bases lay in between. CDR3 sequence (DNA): TGTGCCATCGGGCTCAGGGTCGGTGGCTACACCTTC. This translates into CAIGLRVGGYTF.

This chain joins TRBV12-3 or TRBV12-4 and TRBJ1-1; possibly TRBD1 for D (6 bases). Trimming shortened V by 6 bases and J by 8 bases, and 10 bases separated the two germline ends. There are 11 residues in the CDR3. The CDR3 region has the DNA TGTGCCAGCAGCAGGGGATGGGAAGCTTTCTTT. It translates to CASSRGWEAFF.